The clone carrying this TCR beta chain showed up just once. These data come from a study of blood T cell repertoires in COVID-19. Across the study: The United States, Italy and Spain supplied acute and convalescent COVID-19 samples.

Generated by immunoSEQ multiplex PCR, the TCRdb table keeps only in-frame clones and is missing some. The sample holds under 350,000 clones, 65% to 90% seen once. Between the trimmed V and J ends, which lost 0 bases and 2 bases, there was a span of 8 bases. The CDR3 extends over 15 amino acids. Germline V gene lookup returns CDR1 MNHEY and CDR2 SVGAGI. Sequenced sample: peripheral blood. The TCR comes from a human donor in a cohort sampled during active COVID-19. This sequence joins TRBV6-5 and TRBJ1-5; D uncertain. The chain's CDR3 is CASSYSDGGNQPQHF. CDR3 bases: TGTGCCAGCAGTTACTCAGATGGAGGCAATCAGCCCCAGCATTTT.